This record covers a single TCR beta chain. This specimen comes from a study of graft-versus-host responses after intestinal transplantation. The overall study: Recipients uniformly received anti-thymocyte globulin induction, followed by tacrolimus and steroids for roughly 3 years. Whole-study findings and limits: Ileal or blood samples showed some GvH clones first, and such clones were also found in recipient marrow.

Researchers placed some 200,000 CFSE-labeled responder cells in culture with some 200,000 irradiated, violet-dye-labeled stimulator cells. Trimming took off 5 bases at V and 0 bases at J, with 10 bases between the two ends. The CDR3 spans 14 residues. The V gene's germline CDR1 is SGHVS and CDR2 FQNEAQ. Sequencing used immunoSEQ multiplex PCR; TCRdb keeps in-frame clones, though not all of them. The data show 11,000 to 15,000 clones, with 35% to 45% seen just once and around 14% held by the top ten. This TCR came from a human patient who received an intestinal transplant. This chain uses TRBV7-8 with TRBJ2-5, with D perhaps TRBD1 (5 bases). Sequencing was performed on alloreactive CD8+ T cells from a mixed lymphocyte reaction culture, taken before intestinal transplant. The subset denotes: CFSE-low proliferating T cells sorted from roughly six-day pre-transplant mixed lymphocyte reaction (GvH or HvG direction). The CDR3 region has the DNA TGTGCCAGCAGCCCACGACAGTACCAAGAGACCCAGTACTTC. This sequence encodes CASSPRQYQETQYF.